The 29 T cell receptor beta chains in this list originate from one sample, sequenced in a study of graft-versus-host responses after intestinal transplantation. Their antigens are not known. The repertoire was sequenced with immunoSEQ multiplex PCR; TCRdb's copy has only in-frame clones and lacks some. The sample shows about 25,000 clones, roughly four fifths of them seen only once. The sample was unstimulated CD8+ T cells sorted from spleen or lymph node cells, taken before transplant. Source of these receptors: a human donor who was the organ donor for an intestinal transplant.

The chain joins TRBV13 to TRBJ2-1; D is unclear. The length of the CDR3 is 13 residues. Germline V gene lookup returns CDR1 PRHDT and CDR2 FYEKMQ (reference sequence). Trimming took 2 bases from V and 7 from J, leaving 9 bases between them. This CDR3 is CASSLLNSNEQFF. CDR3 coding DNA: TGTGCCAGCAGCTTACTAAACTCAAATGAGCAGTTCTTC. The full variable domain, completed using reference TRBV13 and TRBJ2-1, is AAGVIQSPRHLIKEKRETATLKCYPIPRHDTVYWYQQGPGQDPQFLISFYEKMQSDKGSIPDRFSAQQFSDYHSELNMSSLELGDSALYFCASSLLNSNEQFFGPGTRLTVL.

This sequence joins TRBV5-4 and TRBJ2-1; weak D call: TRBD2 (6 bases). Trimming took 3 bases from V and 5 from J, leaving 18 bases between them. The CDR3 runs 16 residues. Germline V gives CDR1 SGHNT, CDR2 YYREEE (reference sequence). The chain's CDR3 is CASSWGRSSEDNEQFF. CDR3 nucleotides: TGTGCCAGCAGCTGGGGTAGGTCTAGCGAGGACAATGAGCAGTTCTTC.

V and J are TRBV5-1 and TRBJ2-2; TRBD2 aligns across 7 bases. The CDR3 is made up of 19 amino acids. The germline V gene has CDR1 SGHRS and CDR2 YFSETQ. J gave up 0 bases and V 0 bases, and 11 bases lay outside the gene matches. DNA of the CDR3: TGCGCCAGCAGCTTGGATGTGTGGCTAGCGGAGGCGAACACCGGGGAGCTGTTTTTT. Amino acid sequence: CASSLDVWLAEANTGELFF.

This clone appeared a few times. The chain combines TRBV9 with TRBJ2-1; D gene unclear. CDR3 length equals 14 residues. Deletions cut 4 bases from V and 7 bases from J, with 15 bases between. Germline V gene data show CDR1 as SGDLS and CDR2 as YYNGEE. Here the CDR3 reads CASSPWEGLNEQFF. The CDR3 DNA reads TGTGCCAGCAGCCCCTGGGAAGGGTTGAATGAGCAGTTCTTC.

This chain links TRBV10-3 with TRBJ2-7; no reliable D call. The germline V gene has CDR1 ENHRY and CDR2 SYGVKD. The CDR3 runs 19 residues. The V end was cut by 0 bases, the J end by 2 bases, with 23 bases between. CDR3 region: CAISESSGPLVVVTYEQYF. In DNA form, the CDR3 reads TGTGCCATCAGTGAGTCCTCAGGACCTTTGGTAGTGGTAACCTACGAGCAGTACTTC.

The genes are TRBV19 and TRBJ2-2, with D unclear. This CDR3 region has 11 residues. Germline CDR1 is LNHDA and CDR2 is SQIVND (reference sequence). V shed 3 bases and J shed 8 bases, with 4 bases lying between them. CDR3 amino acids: CASSMGGELFF. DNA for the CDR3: TGTGCCAGTAGTATGGGTGGGGAGCTGTTTTTT. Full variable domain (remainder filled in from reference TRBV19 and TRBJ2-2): DGGITQSPKYLFRKEGQNVTLSCEQNLNHDAMYWYRQDPGQGLRLIYYSQIVNDFQKGDIAEGYSVSREKKESFPLTVTSAQKNPTAFYLCASSMGGELFFGEGSRLTVL.

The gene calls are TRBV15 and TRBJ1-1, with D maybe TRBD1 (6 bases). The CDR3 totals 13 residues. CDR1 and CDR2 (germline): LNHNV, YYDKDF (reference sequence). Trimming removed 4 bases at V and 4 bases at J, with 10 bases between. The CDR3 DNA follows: TGTGCCACCAGCATCACAGGGACCACTGAAGCTTTCTTT. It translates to CATSITGTTEAFF.

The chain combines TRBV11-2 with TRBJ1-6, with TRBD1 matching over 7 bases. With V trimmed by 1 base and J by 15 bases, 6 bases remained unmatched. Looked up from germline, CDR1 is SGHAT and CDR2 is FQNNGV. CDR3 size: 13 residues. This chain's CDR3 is CASSLASNRGLHF. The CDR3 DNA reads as TGTGCCAGCAGCTTAGCCTCCAACAGGGGCCTCCACTTT.

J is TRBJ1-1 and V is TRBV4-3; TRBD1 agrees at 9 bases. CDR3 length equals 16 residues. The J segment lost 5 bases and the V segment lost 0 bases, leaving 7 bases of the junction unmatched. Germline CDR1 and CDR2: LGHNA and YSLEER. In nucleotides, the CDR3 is TGCGCCAGCAGCCAAGATCGAACAGGGGGCGGAACTGAAGCTTTCTTT. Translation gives CASSQDRTGGGTEAFF.

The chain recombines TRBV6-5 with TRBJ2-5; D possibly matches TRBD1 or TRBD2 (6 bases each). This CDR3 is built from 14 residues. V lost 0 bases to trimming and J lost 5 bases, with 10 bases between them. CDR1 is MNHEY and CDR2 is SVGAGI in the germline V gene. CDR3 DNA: TGTGCCAGCAGTTACTCTGGAGGGGGGGAGACCCAGTACTTC. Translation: CASSYSGGGETQYF.

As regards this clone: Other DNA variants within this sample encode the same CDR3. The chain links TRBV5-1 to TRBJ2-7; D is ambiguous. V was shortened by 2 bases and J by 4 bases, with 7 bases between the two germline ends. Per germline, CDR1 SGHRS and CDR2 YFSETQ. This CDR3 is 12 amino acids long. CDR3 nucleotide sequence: TGCGCCAGCAGCTTAGGTGGGTACGAGCAGTACTTC. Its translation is CASSLGGYEQYF.

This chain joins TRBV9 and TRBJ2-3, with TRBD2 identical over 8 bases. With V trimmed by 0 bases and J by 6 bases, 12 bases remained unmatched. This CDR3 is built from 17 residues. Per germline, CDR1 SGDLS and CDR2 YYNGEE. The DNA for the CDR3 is TGTGCCAGCAGCGTAGAAGGAGGTAGCGGGATTTGGGATACGCAGTATTTT. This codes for CASSVEGGSGIWDTQYF.

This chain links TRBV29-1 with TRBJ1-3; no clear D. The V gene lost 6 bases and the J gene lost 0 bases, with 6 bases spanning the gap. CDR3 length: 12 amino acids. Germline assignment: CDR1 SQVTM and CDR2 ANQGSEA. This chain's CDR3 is CSVVVSGNTIYF. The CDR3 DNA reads TGCAGCGTGGTAGTCTCTGGAAACACCATATATTTT.

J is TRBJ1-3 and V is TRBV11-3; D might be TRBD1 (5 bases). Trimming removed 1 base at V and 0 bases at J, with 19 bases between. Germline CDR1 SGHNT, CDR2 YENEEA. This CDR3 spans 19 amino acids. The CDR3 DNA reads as TGTGCCAGCAGCTTAGGGGACGCGGGCCTTGATTACTCTGGAAACACCATATATTTT. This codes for CASSLGDAGLDYSGNTIYF.

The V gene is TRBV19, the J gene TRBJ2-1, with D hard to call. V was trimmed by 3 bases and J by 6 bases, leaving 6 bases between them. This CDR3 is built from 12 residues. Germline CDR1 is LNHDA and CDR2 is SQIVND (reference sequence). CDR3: CASSMGGNEQFF. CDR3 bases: TGTGCCAGTAGTATGGGCGGCAATGAGCAGTTCTTC.

CDR3 in DNA: TGTGCCAGCTCACCCCTTGGACGGCCGGACTATGGCTACACCTTC. Translating it yields CASSPLGRPDYGYTF. The V and J genes are TRBV18 and TRBJ1-2; D unresolved. Trimming left V 3 bases short and J 3 bases short, with 14 bases between. Germline loops: CDR1 KGHSH, CDR2 LQKENI. There are 15 residues in the CDR3.

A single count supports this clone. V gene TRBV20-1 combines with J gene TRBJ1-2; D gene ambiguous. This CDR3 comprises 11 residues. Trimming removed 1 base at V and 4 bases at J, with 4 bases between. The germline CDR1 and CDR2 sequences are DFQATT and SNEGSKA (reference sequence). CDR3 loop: CSARARYGYTF. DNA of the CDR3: TGCAGTGCTAGAGCGCGCTATGGCTACACCTTC.

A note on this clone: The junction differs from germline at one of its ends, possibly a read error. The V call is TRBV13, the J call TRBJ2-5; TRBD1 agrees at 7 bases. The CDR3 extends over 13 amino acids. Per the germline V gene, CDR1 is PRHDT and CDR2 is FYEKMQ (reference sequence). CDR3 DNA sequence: TGTGCCAGCAGCCTAGGGACAGCGGAGACCCAGTACTTC. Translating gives CASSLGTAETQYF.

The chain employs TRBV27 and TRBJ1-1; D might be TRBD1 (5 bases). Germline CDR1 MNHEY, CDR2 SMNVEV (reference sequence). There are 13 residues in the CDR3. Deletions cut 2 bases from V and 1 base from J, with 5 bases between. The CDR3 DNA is TGTGCCAGCAGTTTAGGGGGGAACACTGAAGCTTTCTTT. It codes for CASSLGGNTEAFF.

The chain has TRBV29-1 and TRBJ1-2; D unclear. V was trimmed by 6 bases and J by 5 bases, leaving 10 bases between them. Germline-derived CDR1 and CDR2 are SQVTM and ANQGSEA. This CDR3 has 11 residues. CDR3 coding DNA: TGCAGCGTGATAGGTGGATATGGCTACACCTTC. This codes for CSVIGGYGYTF.

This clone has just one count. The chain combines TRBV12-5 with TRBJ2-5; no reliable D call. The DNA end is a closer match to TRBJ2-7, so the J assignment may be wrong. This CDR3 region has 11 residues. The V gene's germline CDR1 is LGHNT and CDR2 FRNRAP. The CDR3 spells CASGFTYEQYF. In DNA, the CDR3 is TGTGCTAGTGGTTTCACCTACGAGCAGTACTTC.

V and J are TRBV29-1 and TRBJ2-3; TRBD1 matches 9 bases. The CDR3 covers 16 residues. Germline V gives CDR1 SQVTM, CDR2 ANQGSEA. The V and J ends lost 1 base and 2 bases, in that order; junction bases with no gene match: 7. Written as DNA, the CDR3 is TGCAGCGTTGAAGGGTCGGACAGGGGTGACACAGATACGCAGTATTTT. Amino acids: CSVEGSDRGDTDTQYF.

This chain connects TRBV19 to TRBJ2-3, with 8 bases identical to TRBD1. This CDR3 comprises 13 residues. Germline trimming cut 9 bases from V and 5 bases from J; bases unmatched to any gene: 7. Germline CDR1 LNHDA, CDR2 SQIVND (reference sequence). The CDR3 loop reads CASDRGMRDTQYF. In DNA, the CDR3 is TGTGCCAGCGACAGGGGAATGAGAGATACGCAGTATTTT.

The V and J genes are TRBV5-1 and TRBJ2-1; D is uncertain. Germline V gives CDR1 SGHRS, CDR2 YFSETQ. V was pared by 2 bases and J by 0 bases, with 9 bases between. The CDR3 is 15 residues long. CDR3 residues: CASSFDPSSYNEQFF. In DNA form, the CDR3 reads TGCGCCAGCAGCTTCGACCCGAGCTCCTACAATGAGCAGTTCTTC.

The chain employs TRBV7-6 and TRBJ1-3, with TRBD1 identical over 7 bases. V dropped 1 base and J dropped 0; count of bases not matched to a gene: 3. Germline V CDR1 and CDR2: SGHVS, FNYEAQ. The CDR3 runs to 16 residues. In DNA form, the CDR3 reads TGTGCCAGCAGCTTAGATACAGGGGACTCTGGAAACACCATATATTTT. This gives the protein CASSLDTGDSGNTIYF.

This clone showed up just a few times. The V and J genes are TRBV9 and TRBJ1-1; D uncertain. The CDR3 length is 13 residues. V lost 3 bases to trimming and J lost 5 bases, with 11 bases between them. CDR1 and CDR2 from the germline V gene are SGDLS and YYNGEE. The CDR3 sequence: CASSGTKKTEAFF. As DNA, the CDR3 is TGTGCCAGCAGCGGGACTAAAAAGACTGAAGCTTTCTTT.

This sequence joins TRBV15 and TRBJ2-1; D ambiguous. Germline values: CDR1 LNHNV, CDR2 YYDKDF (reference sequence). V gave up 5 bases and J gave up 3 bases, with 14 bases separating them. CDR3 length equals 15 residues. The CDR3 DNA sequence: TGTGCCACCAGCCCGGACCGGAGAATCTACAATGAGCAGTTCTTC. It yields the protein CATSPDRRIYNEQFF.

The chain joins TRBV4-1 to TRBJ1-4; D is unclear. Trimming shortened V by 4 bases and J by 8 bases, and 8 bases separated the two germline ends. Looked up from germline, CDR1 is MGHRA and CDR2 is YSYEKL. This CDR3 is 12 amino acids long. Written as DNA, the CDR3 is TGCGCCAGCAGCCCTGAAGACGAAAAACTGTTTTTT. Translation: CASSPEDEKLFF.

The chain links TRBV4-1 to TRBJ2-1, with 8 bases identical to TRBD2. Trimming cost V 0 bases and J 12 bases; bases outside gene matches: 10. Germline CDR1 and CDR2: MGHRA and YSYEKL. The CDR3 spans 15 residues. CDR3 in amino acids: CASSQDKESGSGQFF. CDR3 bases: TGCGCCAGCAGCCAAGATAAAGAGAGCGGGAGCGGGCAGTTCTTC.